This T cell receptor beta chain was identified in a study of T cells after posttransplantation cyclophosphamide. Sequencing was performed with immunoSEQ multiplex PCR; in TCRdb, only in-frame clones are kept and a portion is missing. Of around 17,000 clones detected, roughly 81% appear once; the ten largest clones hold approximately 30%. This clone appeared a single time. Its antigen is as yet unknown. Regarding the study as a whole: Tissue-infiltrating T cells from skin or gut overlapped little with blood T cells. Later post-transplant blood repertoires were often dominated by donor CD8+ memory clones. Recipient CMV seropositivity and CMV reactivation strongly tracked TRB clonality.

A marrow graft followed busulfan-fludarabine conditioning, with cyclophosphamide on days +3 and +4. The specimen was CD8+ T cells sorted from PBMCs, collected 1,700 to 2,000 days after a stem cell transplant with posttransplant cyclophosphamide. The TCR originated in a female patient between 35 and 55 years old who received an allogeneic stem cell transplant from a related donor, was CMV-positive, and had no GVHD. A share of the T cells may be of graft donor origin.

For the CDR3, the DNA is TGTGCCAGCAGCTTGGCGGGGGGGTCAAGAGAGACCCAGTACTTC. Its translation: CASSLAGGSRETQYF. The V and J genes are TRBV7-2 and TRBJ2-5; 9 bases map to TRBD2. V dropped 3 bases and J dropped 4; count of bases not matched to a gene: 6. In germline, CDR1 is SGHTA, CDR2 FQGNSA. This CDR3 contains 15 residues.